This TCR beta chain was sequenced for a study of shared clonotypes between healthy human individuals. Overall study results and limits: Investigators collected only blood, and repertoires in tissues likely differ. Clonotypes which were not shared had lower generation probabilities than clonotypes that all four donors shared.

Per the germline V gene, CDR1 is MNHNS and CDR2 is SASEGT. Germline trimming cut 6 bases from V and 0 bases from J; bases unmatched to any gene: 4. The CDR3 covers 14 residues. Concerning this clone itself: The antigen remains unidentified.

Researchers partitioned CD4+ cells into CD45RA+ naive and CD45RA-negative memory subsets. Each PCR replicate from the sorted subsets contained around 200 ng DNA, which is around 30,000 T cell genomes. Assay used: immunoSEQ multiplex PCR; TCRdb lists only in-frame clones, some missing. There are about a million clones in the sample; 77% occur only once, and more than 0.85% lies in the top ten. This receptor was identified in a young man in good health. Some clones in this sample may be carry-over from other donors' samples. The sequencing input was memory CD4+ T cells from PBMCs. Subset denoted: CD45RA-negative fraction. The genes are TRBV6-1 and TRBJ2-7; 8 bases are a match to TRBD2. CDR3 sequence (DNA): TGTGCCAGCAGCGGCGGGAGGACCTCCTACGAGCAGTACTTC. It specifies CASSGGRTSYEQYF.